This entry lists 5 T cell receptor beta chains sequenced from one sample in a study of blood T cell repertoires in COVID-19. Assay used: immunoSEQ multiplex PCR; TCRdb lists only in-frame clones, some missing. The sample lists 350,000 or so clones, roughly nine tenths occurring once. The sample was PBMCs or T cells enriched from blood (not recorded which). These TCRs come from a woman aged 25 to 45 who had recovered from COVID-19.

The gene calls are TRBV15 and TRBJ2-1; a possible D gene is TRBD2 (5 bases). There are 13 residues in the CDR3. Trimming took 0 bases from V and 10 from J, leaving 10 bases between them. Germline lookup yields CDR1 LNHNV and CDR2 YYDKDF (reference sequence). CDR3 DNA sequence: TGTGCCACCAGCAGAGAATCTGGCGGGGAGCAGTTCTTC. Translation gives CATSRESGGEQFF.

CDR3 nucleotides: TGTGCCAGCAGCGACCGGGGGGGCTACACCTTC. Residues: CASSDRGGYTF. J is TRBJ1-2 and V is TRBV3-1 (or the pseudogene TRBV3-2), with D possibly matching TRBD1 (5 bases). The germline gives CDR1 LGHDT, CDR2 YNNKEL (reference sequence). V was clipped by 5 bases and J by 8 bases, with 9 bases between them. The CDR3 sequence is 11 residues long.

The chain has TRBV6-5 and TRBJ2-1; TRBD2 matches 8 bases. Germline CDR1 reads MNHEY; CDR2 reads SVGAGI. This CDR3 comprises 14 residues. V dropped 7 bases and J dropped 5; count of bases not matched to a gene: 7. The CDR3 region is CASNAGGNHNEQFF. In DNA, the CDR3 is TGTGCCAGCAACGCGGGGGGTAACCACAATGAGCAGTTCTTC.

The chain uses TRBV6-5 and TRBJ1-2; D is unresolved. Trimming took off 1 base at V and 6 bases at J, with 12 bases between the two ends. CDR3 size: 14 residues. Germline loops: CDR1 MNHEY, CDR2 SVGAGI. The CDR3 DNA reads TGTGCCAGCAGTTACTTCCGGGGATGGGATGGCTACACCTTC. Translated: CASSYFRGWDGYTF.

The CDR3 DNA reads as TGCGCCAGCAGCAGCGGGACAGGGGGGTACGAGCAGTACTTC. Protein sequence: CASSSGTGGYEQYF. V gene TRBV5-1 combines with J gene TRBJ2-7; TRBD1 agrees at 11 bases. The CDR3 is 14 amino acids. With 4 bases clipped from V and 4 bases from J, the junction kept 4 bases outside the gene matches. CDR1 SGHRS and CDR2 YFSETQ come from the germline V gene.